These 30 T cell receptor beta chains originate from one sample sequenced in a study of neoadjuvant anti-PD-1 for oral cavity cancer. Here immunoSEQ multiplex PCR was the method, and the copy in TCRdb shows in-frame clones only, minus some. In the table there are 17,000 or so clones, 50% to 70% of which are singletons. The input for sequencing was PBMCs, taken before nivolumab (anti-PD-1) treatment. The source of these receptors is a person aged 40-85 years with oral cavity squamous cell carcinoma.

The chain has TRBV29-1 and TRBJ2-5; 8 bases align to TRBD2. Trimming cost V 2 bases and J 5 bases; bases outside gene matches: 7. Germline CDR1 and CDR2: SQVTM and ANQGSEA. The CDR3 sequence is 14 residues long. CDR3 coding DNA: TGCAGCGTTGAAACTAGCGGTCCCAGGGAGACCCAGTACTTC. This translates into CSVETSGPRETQYF.

The chain is built from TRBV2 and TRBJ1-5, with D possibly matching TRBD1 (5 bases). Trimming removed 6 bases from V and 1 base from J, with 10 bases in between. Germline V lookup: CDR1 SNHLY, CDR2 FYNNEI. There are 14 residues in the CDR3. The CDR3 nucleotides are TGTGCCAGCAGAGTAGACAGAAGCAATCAGCCCCAGCATTTT. The encoded protein is CASRVDRSNQPQHF.

The chain joins TRBV4-1 to TRBJ2-5, with D unresolved. The CDR3 totals 14 residues. Trimming removed 2 bases from V and 1 base from J, with 8 bases in between. Germline CDR1 and CDR2: MGHRA and YSYEKL. CDR3 loop: CASSQIRSQETQYF. The CDR3 region has the DNA TGCGCCAGCAGCCAAATTAGGAGCCAAGAGACCCAGTACTTC.

The chain is built from TRBV20-1 and TRBJ2-4, with 7 nucleotides matching TRBD2. Trimming took 6 bases from V and 14 from J; bases not matched to a gene: 4. Germline CDR1 reads DFQATT; CDR2 reads SNEGSKA (reference sequence). CDR3 size: 9 residues. CDR3: CSAELAKYF. DNA for the CDR3: TGCAGTGCCGAACTAGCGAAGTACTTC.

The chain employs TRBV4-2 and TRBJ2-1; unclear D gene. Germline V gives CDR1 LGHNA, CDR2 YNFKEQ. This CDR3 is built from 13 residues. V lost 0 bases to trimming and J lost 8 bases, with 8 bases between them. CDR3 in DNA: TGTGCCAGCAGCCAAGAAACCCCAGATGAGCAGTTCTTC. The encoded protein is CASSQETPDEQFF.

This chain uses TRBV28 with TRBJ2-7; no reliable D call. Trimming left V 7 bases short and J 6 bases short, with 22 bases between. The V gene's germline CDR1 is MDHEN and CDR2 SYDVKM. This CDR3 comprises 15 residues. The CDR3 protein is CASNAPVAVNPEQYF. The CDR3 DNA reads as TGTGCCAGCAACGCCCCTGTAGCTGTTAACCCCGAGCAGTACTTC.

This CDR3 reads CASSVAGTSGGLGPSYEQYF. The CDR3 DNA is TGTGCCAGCAGCGTAGCTGGGACTAGCGGCGGCCTAGGGCCCTCCTACGAGCAGTACTTC. V gene TRBV9 combines with J gene TRBJ2-7; 11 bases align to TRBD2. Germline CDR1 is SGDLS and CDR2 is YYNGEE. The CDR3 is 20 amino acids. V gave up 0 bases and J gave up 0 bases; unmatched junction bases: 14.

This clone has a handful of counts. The CDR3 is CASSLQLSTGELFF. DNA for the CDR3: TGTGCCAGCAGCTTACAGCTATCCACCGGGGAGCTGTTTTTT. The V and J genes are TRBV11-2 and TRBJ2-2; D gene uncertain. In germline, CDR1 is SGHAT, CDR2 FQNNGV. This CDR3 is 14 amino acids long. Deletions cut 2 bases from V and 4 bases from J, with 8 bases between.

This clone was observed a handful of times. The chain combines TRBV19 with TRBJ1-5; TRBD1 agrees at 7 bases. The CDR3 loop spans 15 amino acids. CDR1 is LNHDA, CDR2 SQIVND, per germline (reference sequence). V lost 3 bases and J lost 6; bases outside the gene matches: 8. Written as DNA, the CDR3 is TGTGCCAGTAGTATCCGGGGACAGTTGATTCAGCCCCAGCATTTT. It yields the protein CASSIRGQLIQPQHF.

CDR3 nucleotide sequence: TGCGCCAGCAGCTTGGAGGGGCCCAAGTGGGCCTATGGCTACACCTTC. It codes for CASSLEGPKWAYGYTF. The V and J genes are TRBV5-1 and TRBJ1-2; D is perhaps TRBD1 (5 bases). Germline V CDR1 and CDR2: SGHRS, YFSETQ. V lost 0 bases, J lost 4 bases, and 16 bases lay in between. The CDR3 spans 16 residues.

J is TRBJ2-2 and V is TRBV9; TRBD1 aligns across 7 bases. The length of the CDR3 is 19 residues. The V and J ends lost 4 bases and 6 bases, in that order; junction bases with no gene match: 21. Germline V gene lookup returns CDR1 SGDLS and CDR2 YYNGEE. CDR3 protein: CASSQYLMTGSKNAGELFF. DNA for the CDR3: TGTGCCAGCAGCCAATATCTAATGACAGGGTCAAAAAATGCCGGGGAGCTGTTTTTT.

The gene calls are TRBV7-9 and TRBJ2-7, with D perhaps assigned TRBD1 or TRBD2 (5 bases each). The CDR3 extends over 14 amino acids. The ends were cut back, 0 bases at V and 6 bases at J, with 12 bases in the middle. Germline values: CDR1 SEHNR, CDR2 FQNEAQ (reference sequence). CDR3 sequence reads: CASSLAGTVGEQYF. The CDR3 nucleotides are TGTGCCAGCAGCTTAGCTGGGACCGTCGGCGAGCAGTACTTC.

V and J are TRBV7-3 and TRBJ2-7; the D is unclear. The CDR3 has 15 residues. CDR1 is SGHTA, CDR2 FQGTGA, per germline. Trimming took off 4 bases at V and 3 bases at J, with 16 bases between the two ends. This CDR3 is CASSSSVGPNYEQYF. As DNA, the CDR3 is TGTGCCAGCAGCTCCTCCGTAGGGCCCAACTACGAGCAGTACTTC.

The sample holds one count of this clone. The genes are TRBV30 and TRBJ2-7; the D gene is possibly TRBD1 (5 bases). In germline, CDR1 is GTSNPN, CDR2 SVGIG (reference sequence). Trimming pared 4 bases from V and 0 bases from J, leaving 7 bases between. The CDR3 runs 12 residues. The CDR3 DNA follows: TGTGCCTGGACAGGACACTCCTACGAGCAGTACTTC. Protein: CAWTGHSYEQYF.

In this sample, this clone turned up a few times. The gene calls are TRBV7-9 and TRBJ2-5; 7 nucleotides match TRBD2. The trim removed 5 bases at V and 4 bases at J, leaving 7 bases unmatched. The length of the CDR3 is 14 residues. Germline CDR1 is SEHNR and CDR2 is FQNEAQ (reference sequence). CDR3 sequence (DNA): TGTGCCAGCAGCCCAGGACTAGGAGCAGAGACCCAGTACTTC. It is translated as CASSPGLGAETQYF.

CDR3 coding DNA: TGCAGCGTTGCTCTGGACGAGTCTGGAAACACCATATATTTT. Translated, it gives CSVALDESGNTIYF. This chain connects TRBV29-1 to TRBJ1-3; no clear D gene. Trimming shortened V by 4 bases and J by 1 base, and 11 bases separated the two germline ends. Germline lookup yields CDR1 SQVTM and CDR2 ANQGSEA. The CDR3 sequence is 14 residues long.

The gene calls are TRBV19 and TRBJ2-2; TRBD1 matches at 9 bases. The CDR3 spans 14 residues. Germline lookup yields CDR1 LNHDA and CDR2 SQIVND (reference sequence). Trimming removed 6 bases from V and 3 bases from J; junction bases left unmatched: 2. CDR3 nucleotides: TGTGCCAGTAGAACAGGGGGCGACACCGGGGAGCTGTTTTTT. Translated, it gives CASRTGGDTGELFF.

The chain joins TRBV5-6 to TRBJ1-2, with TRBD1 as a possible D gene (5 bases). The length of the CDR3 is 13 residues. Deletions cut 4 bases from V and 9 bases from J, with 16 bases between. Germline values: CDR1 SGHDT, CDR2 YYEEEE. CDR3 DNA: TGTGCCAGCAGCGAGGGACTGGGTATGAGCTACACCTTC. Translated: CASSEGLGMSYTF.

This rearrangement joins TRBV2 to TRBJ2-3; D not certain. CDR3 size: 12 residues. The germline V and J ends were trimmed by 6 bases and 5 bases, with 9 bases remaining between them. Per germline, CDR1 SNHLY and CDR2 FYNNEI. The CDR3 sequence: CASRYLGDTQYF. Here the CDR3 DNA reads TGTGCCAGCAGGTACCTAGGAGATACGCAGTATTTT.

A few counts support this clone. V usage is TRBV6-1 and J usage is TRBJ2-7, with D tentatively TRBD2 (5 bases). V was cut by 8 bases and J by 2 bases, with 13 bases left in between. This CDR3 comprises 13 residues. CDR1 MNHNS and CDR2 SASEGT come from the germline V gene. The DNA of the CDR3 is TGTGCCAGCGCCTACTTCGGGACCTACGAGCAGTACTTC. As protein: CASAYFGTYEQYF.

Written as DNA, the CDR3 is TGTGCCTGGAGCCCTTGGCCTGACAGGGGGAATCAGCCCCAGCATTTT. It is translated as CAWSPWPDRGNQPQHF. The rearrangement joins TRBV30 to TRBJ1-5; the match to TRBD1 covers 9 bases. The J segment lost 4 bases and the V segment lost 3 bases, leaving 10 bases of the junction unmatched. CDR1 is GTSNPN, CDR2 SVGIG, per germline (reference sequence). The CDR3 extends over 16 amino acids.

The CDR3 loop reads CASSLESSGYNEQFF. DNA for the CDR3: TGTGCCAGCAGCTTAGAGTCTAGCGGCTACAATGAGCAGTTCTTC. The genes are TRBV11-3 and TRBJ2-1, with 7 bases identical to TRBD2. The CDR3 loop spans 15 amino acids. Trimming took 0 bases from V and 3 from J; bases not matched to a gene: 2. Per germline, CDR1 SGHNT and CDR2 YENEEA.

This chain joins TRBV5-8 and TRBJ1-5, with no clear D. Germline CDR1 SGHTS, CDR2 YDEGEE. There are 15 residues in the CDR3. V was cut by 3 bases and J by 1 base, with 11 bases left in between. DNA of the CDR3: TGTGCCAGCAGCTGGCAAAGATGGAGCAATCAGCCCCAGCATTTT. Its translation is CASSWQRWSNQPQHF.

The chain is built from TRBV6-1 and TRBJ2-7; 8 bases align to TRBD2. CDR3 length: 13 amino acids. J lost 2 bases, V lost 3 bases, and 0 bases had no gene match. Germline CDR1 and CDR2: MNHNS and SASEGT. The CDR3 sequence: CASSEGLAYEQYF. The CDR3, as DNA: TGTGCCAGCAGTGAGGGACTAGCCTACGAGCAGTACTTC.

CDR3 loop: CAGDGGPNTGELFF. CDR3 nucleotide sequence: TGTGCCGGCGATGGGGGCCCGAACACCGGGGAGCTGTTTTTT. This sequence joins TRBV5-8 and TRBJ2-2, with D perhaps matching TRBD1 (6 bases). This CDR3 is 14 amino acids long. Between the trimmed V and J ends, which lost 10 bases and 0 bases, there was a span of 13 bases. The V gene's germline CDR1 is SGHTS and CDR2 YDEGEE.

This clone was seen a handful of times. The V and J genes are TRBV27 and TRBJ2-5; 13 bases line up with TRBD2. V was pared by 5 bases and J by 1 base, with 13 bases of the junction left unmatched. CDR3 length equals 19 residues. Germline CDR1 and CDR2: MNHEY and SMNVEV (reference sequence). The CDR3 DNA reads as TGTGCCAGCAGTCGCGCTTCGGGACTAGCGGGATTTACCCAAGAGACCCAGTACTTC. Translating gives CASSRASGLAGFTQETQYF.

The rearrangement uses TRBV4-1 and TRBJ2-7, with D possibly matching TRBD2 (5 bases). Trimming removed 2 bases from V and 6 bases from J, with 14 bases in between. The V gene's germline CDR1 is MGHRA and CDR2 YSYEKL. The CDR3 has 14 residues. CDR3 amino acids: CASSQLTTSGEQYF. CDR3 nucleotide sequence: TGCGCCAGCAGCCAACTAACTACTAGTGGCGAGCAGTACTTC.

The rearrangement joins TRBV5-1 to TRBJ2-5; D is possibly TRBD1 (6 bases). CDR1 and CDR2 (germline): SGHRS, YFSETQ. The CDR3 length is 14 residues. The ends were cut back, 1 base at V and 4 bases at J, with 11 bases in the middle. CDR3 residues: CASSLSGVSETQYF. Written as DNA, the CDR3 is TGCGCCAGCAGCTTGTCAGGGGTATCAGAGACCCAGTACTTC.

The chain links TRBV7-8 to TRBJ2-5; the D gene is possibly TRBD2 (6 bases). Trimming removed 0 bases from V and 5 bases from J, with 16 bases in between. Per the germline V gene, CDR1 is SGHVS and CDR2 is FQNEAQ. The CDR3 loop spans 16 amino acids. In nucleotides, the CDR3 is TGTGCCAGCAGCTTAGCTGGGCGGGAAGGGTCTGAGACCCAGTACTTC. Protein sequence: CASSLAGREGSETQYF.

In its sample, this clone was seen a few times. The rearrangement uses TRBV7-2 and TRBJ2-7, with D possibly being TRBD1 (5 bases). Deletions cut 1 base from V and 2 bases from J, with 6 bases between. The CDR3 extends over 13 amino acids. Looked up from germline, CDR1 is SGHTA and CDR2 is FQGNSA. CDR3 sequence reads: CASSLGGPYEQYF. DNA of the CDR3: TGTGCCAGCAGCTTAGGGGGCCCCTACGAGCAGTACTTC.